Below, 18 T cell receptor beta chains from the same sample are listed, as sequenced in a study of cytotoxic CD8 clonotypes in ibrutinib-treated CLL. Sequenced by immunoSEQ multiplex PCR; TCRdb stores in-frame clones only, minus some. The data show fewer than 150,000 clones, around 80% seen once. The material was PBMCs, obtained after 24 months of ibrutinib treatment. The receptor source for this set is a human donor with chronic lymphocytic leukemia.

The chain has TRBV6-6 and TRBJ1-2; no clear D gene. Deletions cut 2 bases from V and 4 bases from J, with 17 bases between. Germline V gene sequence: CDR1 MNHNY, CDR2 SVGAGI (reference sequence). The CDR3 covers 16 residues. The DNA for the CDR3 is TGTGCCAGCAGTTACCCACGATCCGGATTGGCCTATGGCTACACCTTC. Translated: CASSYPRSGLAYGYTF.

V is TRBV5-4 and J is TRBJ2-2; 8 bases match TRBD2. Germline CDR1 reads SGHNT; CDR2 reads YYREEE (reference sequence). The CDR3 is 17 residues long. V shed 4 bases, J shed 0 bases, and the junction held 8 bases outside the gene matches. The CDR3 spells CASSPHGGGTNTGELFF. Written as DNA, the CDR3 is TGTGCCAGCAGCCCCCACGGCGGGGGGACGAACACCGGGGAGCTGTTTTTT.

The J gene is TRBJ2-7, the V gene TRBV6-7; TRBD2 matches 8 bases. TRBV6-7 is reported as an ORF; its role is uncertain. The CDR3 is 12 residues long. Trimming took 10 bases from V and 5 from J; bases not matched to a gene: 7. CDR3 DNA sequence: TGTGCCAACCGCCGGGGGGGGCACGAGCAGTACTTC. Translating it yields CANRRGGHEQYF.

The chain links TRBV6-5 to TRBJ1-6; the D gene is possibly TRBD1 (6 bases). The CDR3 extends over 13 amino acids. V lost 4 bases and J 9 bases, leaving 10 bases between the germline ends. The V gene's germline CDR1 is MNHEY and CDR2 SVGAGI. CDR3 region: CASSFTGISPLHF. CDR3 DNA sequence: TGTGCCAGCAGTTTTACAGGGATTTCACCCCTCCACTTT.

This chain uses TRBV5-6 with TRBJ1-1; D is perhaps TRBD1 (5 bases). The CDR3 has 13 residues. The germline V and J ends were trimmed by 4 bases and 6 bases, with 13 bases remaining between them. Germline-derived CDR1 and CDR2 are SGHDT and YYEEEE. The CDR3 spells CASSNSGTAEAFF. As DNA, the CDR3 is TGTGCCAGCAGCAACTCAGGGACGGCTGAAGCTTTCTTT.

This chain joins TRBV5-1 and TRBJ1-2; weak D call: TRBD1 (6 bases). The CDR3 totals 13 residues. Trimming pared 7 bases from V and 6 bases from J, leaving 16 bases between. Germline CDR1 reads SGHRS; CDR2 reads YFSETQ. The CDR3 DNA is TGCGCCAGCGGCCCACAGGGTTCTGATGGCTACACCTTC. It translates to CASGPQGSDGYTF.

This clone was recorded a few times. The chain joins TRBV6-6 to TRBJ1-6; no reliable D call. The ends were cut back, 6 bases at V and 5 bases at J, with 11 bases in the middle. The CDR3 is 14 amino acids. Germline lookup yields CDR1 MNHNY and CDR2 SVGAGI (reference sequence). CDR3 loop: CASRLTQNNSPLHF. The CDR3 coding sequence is TGTGCCAGCAGATTGACTCAAAATAATTCACCCCTCCACTTT.

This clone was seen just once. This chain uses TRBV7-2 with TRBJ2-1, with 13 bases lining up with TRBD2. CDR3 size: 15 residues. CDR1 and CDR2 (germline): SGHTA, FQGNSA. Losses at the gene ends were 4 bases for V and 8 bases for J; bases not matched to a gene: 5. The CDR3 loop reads CASSSGLAGVDEQFF. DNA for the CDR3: TGTGCCAGCAGCTCAGGACTAGCGGGGGTAGATGAGCAGTTCTTC.

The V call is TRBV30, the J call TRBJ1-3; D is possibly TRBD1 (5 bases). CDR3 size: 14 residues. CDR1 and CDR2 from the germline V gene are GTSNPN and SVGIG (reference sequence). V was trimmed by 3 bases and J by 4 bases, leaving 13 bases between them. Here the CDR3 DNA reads TGTGCCTGGAGCGGCGGGACTGTGGGAAACACCATATATTTT. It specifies CAWSGGTVGNTIYF. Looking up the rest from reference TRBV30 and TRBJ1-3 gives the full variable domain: SQTIHQWPATLVQPVGSPLSLECTVEGTSNPNLYWYRQAAGRGLQLLFYSVGIGQISSEVPQNLSASRPQDRQFILSSKKLLLSDSGFYLCAWSGGTVGNTIYFGEGSWLTVV.

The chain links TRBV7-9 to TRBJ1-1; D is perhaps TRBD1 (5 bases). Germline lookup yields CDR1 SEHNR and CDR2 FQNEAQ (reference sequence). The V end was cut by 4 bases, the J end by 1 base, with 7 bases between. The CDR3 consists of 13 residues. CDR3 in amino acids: CASSSTGNTEAFF. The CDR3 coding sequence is TGTGCCAGCAGCTCAACAGGGAACACTGAAGCTTTCTTT. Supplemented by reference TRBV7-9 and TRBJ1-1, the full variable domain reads DTGVSQNPRHKITKRGQNVTFRCDPISEHNRLYWYRQTLGQGPEFLTYFQNEAQLEKSRLLSDRFSAERPKGSFSTLEIQRTEQGDSAMYLCASSSTGNTEAFFGQGTRLTVV.

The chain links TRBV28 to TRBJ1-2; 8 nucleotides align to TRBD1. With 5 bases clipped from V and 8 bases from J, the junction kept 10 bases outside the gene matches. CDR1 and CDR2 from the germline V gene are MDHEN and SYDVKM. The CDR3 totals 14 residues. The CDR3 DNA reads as TGTGCCAGCAGTACCCTTGGACAGGGACGGGGCTACACCTTC. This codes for CASSTLGQGRGYTF.

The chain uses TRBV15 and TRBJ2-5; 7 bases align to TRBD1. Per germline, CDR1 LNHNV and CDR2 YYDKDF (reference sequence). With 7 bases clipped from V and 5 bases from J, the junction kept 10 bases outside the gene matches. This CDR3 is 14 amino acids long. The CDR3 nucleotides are TGTGCCACCAAACCGACAGGGTCGGGCGAGACCCAGTACTTC. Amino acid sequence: CATKPTGSGETQYF.

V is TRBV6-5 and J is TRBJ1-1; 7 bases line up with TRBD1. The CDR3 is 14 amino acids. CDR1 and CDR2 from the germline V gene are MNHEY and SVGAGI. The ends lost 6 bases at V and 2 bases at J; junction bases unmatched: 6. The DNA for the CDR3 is TGTGCCAGCAGCCCCAACAGGGGAAACACTGAAGCTTTCTTT. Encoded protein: CASSPNRGNTEAFF.

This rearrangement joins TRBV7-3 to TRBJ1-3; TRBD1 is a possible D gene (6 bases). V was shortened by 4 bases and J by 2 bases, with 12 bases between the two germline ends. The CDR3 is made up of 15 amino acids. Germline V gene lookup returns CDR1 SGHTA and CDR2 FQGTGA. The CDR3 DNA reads TGTGCCAGCAGCTCGTCGAACAGGGCTGGAAACACCATATATTTT. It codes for CASSSSNRAGNTIYF.

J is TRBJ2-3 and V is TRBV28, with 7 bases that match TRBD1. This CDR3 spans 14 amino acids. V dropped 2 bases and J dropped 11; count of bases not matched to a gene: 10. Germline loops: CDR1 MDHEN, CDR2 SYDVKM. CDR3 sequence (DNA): TGTGCCAGCAGTTTAAGGAGAGGGGGCAATCTGCAGTATTTT. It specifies CASSLRRGGNLQYF.

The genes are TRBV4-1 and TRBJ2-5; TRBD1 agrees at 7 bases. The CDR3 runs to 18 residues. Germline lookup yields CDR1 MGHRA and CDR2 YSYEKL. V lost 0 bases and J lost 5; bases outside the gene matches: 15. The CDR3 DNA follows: TGCGCCAGCAGCCAAGAAGTCGGAGTGACAGGGATCGAGGAGACCCAGTACTTC. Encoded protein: CASSQEVGVTGIEETQYF.

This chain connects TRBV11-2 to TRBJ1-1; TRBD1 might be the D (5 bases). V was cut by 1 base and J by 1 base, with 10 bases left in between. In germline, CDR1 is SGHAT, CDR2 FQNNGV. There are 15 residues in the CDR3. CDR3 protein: CASSLAQGPNTEAFF. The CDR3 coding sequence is TGTGCCAGCAGCTTAGCGCAGGGCCCGAACACTGAAGCTTTCTTT.

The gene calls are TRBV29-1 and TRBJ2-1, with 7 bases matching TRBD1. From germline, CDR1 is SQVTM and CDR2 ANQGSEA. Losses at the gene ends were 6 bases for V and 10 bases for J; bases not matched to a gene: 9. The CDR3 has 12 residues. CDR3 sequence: CSVGDYRGEQFF. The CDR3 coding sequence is TGCAGCGTCGGAGACTACAGGGGAGAGCAGTTCTTC.